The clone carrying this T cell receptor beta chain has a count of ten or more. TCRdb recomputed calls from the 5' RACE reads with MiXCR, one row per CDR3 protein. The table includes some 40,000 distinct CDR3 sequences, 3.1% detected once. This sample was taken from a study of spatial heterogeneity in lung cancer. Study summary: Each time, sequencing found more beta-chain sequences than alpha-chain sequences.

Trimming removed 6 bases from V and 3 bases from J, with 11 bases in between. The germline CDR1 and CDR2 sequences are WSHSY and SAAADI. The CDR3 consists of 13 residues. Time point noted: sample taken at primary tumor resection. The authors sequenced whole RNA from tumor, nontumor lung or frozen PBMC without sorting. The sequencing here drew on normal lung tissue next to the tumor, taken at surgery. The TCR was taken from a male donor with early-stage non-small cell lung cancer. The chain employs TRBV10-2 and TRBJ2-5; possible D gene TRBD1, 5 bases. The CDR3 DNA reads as TGCGCCAGCAGCGCCGGACATAAAGAGACCCAGTACTTC. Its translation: CASSAGHKETQYF.